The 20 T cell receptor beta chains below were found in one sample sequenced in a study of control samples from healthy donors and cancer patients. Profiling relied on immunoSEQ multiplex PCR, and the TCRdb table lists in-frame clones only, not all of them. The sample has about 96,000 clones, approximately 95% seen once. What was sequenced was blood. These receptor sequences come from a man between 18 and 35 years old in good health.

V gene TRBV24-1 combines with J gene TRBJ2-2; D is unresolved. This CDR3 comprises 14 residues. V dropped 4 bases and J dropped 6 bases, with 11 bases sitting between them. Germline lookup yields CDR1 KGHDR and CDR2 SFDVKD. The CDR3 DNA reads TGTGCCACCAGTGAATCTCTGAGCCCCGGGGAGCTGTTTTTT. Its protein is CATSESLSPGELFF.

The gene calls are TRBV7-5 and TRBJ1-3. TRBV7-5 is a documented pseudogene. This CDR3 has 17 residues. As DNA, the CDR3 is TGTGTCAGAAGCTTAGTACAAAGGGTGCACTCTGGAAACACCATATATTTT. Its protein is CVRSLVQRVHSGNTIYF.

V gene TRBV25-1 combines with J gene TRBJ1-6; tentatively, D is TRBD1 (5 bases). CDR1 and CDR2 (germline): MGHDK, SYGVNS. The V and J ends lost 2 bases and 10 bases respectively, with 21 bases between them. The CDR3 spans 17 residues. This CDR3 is CASSEVKGSGLSSPLHF. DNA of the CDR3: TGTGCCAGCAGTGAAGTTAAGGGGTCGGGGTTGAGCTCACCCCTCCACTTT.

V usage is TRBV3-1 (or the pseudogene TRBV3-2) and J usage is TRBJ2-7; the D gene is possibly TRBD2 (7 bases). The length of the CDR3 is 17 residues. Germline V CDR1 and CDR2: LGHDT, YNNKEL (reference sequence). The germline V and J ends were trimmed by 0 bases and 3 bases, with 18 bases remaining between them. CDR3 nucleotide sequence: TGTGCCAGCAGCCAAGATTCGCGACTAGCAGGGGACTACGAGCAGTACTTC. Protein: CASSQDSRLAGDYEQYF.

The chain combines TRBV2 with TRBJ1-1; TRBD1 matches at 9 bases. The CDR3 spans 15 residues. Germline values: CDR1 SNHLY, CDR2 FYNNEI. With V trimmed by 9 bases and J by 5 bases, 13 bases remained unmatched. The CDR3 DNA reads TGTGCCAGGACGAACATCGGGACAGGGAGGACTGAAGCTTTCTTT. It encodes CARTNIGTGRTEAFF.

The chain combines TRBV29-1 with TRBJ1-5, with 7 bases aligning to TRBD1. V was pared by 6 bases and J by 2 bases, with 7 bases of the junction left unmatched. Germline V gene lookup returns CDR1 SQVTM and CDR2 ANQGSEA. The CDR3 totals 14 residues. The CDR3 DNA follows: TGCAGCGTACTTTCCGGACAGGGCAATCAGCCCCAGCATTTT. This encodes CSVLSGQGNQPQHF.

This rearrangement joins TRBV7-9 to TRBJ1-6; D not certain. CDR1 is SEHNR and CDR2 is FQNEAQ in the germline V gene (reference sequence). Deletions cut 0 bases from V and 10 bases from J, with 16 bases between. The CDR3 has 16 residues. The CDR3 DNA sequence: TGTGCCAGCAGCTTAGCCCCCGTCACTTCGGAGTCACCCCTCCACTTT. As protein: CASSLAPVTSESPLHF.

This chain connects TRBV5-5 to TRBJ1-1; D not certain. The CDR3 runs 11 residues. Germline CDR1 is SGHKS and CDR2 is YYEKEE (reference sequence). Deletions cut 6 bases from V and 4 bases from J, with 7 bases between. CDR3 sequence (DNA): TGTGCCAGCAATGGCCGCACTGAAGCTTTCTTT. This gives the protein CASNGRTEAFF.

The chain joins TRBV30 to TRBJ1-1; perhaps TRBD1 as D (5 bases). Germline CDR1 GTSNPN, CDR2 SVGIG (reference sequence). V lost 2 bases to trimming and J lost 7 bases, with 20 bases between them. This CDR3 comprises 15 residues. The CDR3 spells CAWSIRGRGEIEAFF. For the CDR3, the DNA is TGTGCCTGGAGTATTCGAGGACGGGGCGAGATTGAAGCTTTCTTT.

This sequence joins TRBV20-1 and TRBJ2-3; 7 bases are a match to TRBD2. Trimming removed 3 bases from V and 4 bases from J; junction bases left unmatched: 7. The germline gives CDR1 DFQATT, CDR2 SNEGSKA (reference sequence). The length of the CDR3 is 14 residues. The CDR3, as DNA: TGCAGTGCTAGTGTGAGCGGGATAGCAGATACGCAGTATTTT. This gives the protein CSASVSGIADTQYF.

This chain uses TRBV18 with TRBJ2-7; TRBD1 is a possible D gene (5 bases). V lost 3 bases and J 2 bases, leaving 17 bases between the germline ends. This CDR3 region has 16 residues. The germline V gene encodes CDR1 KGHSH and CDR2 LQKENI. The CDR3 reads CASSPWQGKGPYEQYF. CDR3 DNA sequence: TGTGCCAGCTCACCTTGGCAGGGTAAGGGCCCCTACGAGCAGTACTTC.

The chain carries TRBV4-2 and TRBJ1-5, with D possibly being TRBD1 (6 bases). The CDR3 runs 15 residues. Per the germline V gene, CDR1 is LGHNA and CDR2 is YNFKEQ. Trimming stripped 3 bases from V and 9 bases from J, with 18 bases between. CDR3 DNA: TGTGCCAGCAGCCAGGAGGAGGGGGTAGTATTGCCCCAGCATTTT. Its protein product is CASSQEEGVVLPQHF.

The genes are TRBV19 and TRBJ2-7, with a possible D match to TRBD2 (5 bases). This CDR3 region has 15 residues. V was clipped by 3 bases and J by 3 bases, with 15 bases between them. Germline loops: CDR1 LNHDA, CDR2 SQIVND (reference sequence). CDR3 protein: CASSIAGLSRYEQYF. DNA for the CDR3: TGTGCCAGTAGTATTGCGGGTCTTAGCCGCTACGAGCAGTACTTC.

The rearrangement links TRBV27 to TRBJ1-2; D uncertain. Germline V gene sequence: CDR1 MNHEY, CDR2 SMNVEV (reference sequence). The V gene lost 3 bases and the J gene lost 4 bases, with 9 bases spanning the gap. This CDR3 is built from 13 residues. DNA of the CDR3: TGTGCCAGCAGTTTCGACGTAAGCTATGGCTACACCTTC. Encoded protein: CASSFDVSYGYTF.

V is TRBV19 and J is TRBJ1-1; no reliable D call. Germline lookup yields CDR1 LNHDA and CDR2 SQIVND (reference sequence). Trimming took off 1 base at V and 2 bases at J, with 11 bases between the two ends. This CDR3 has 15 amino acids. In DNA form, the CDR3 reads TGTGCCAGTAGTATAGGGGTCGGATTAAACACTGAAGCTTTCTTT. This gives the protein CASSIGVGLNTEAFF.

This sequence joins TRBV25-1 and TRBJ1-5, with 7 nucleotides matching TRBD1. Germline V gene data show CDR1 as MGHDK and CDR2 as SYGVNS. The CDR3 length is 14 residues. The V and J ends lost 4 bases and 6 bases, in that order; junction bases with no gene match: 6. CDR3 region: CASSAGGKGQPQHF. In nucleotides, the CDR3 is TGTGCCAGCAGTGCAGGGGGAAAGGGTCAGCCCCAGCATTTT.

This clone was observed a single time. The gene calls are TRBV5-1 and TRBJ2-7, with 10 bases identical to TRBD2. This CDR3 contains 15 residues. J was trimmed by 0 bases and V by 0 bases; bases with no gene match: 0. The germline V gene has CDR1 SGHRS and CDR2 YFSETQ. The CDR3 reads CASSLASGSSYEQYF. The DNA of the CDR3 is TGCGCCAGCAGCTTGGCTAGCGGGAGCTCCTACGAGCAGTACTTC.

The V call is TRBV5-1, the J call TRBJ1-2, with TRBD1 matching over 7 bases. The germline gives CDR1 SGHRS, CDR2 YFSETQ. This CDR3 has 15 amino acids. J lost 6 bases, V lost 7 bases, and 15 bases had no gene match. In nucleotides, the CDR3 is TGCGCCAGCGGTGAGGAGTACAGGGGCAGGCATGGCTACACCTTC. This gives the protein CASGEEYRGRHGYTF.

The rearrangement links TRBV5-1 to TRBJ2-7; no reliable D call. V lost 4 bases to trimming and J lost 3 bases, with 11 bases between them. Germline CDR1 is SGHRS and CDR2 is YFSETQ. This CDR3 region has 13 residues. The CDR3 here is CASSATSGYEQYF. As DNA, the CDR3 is TGCGCCAGCAGCGCCACCTCGGGCTACGAGCAGTACTTC. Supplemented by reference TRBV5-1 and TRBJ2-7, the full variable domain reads KAGVTQTPRYLIKTRGQQVTLSCSPISGHRSVSWYQQTPGQGLQFLFEYFSETQRNKGNFPGRFSGRQFSNSRSEMNVSTLELGDSALYLCASSATSGYEQYFGPGTRLTVT.

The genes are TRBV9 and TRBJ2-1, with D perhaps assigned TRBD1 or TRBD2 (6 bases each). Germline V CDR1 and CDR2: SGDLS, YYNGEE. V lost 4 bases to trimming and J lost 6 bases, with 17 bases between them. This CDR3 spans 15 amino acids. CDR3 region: CASSLRGAPGNEQFF. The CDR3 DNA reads TGTGCCAGCAGCCTAAGGGGGGCCCCTGGCAATGAGCAGTTCTTC.